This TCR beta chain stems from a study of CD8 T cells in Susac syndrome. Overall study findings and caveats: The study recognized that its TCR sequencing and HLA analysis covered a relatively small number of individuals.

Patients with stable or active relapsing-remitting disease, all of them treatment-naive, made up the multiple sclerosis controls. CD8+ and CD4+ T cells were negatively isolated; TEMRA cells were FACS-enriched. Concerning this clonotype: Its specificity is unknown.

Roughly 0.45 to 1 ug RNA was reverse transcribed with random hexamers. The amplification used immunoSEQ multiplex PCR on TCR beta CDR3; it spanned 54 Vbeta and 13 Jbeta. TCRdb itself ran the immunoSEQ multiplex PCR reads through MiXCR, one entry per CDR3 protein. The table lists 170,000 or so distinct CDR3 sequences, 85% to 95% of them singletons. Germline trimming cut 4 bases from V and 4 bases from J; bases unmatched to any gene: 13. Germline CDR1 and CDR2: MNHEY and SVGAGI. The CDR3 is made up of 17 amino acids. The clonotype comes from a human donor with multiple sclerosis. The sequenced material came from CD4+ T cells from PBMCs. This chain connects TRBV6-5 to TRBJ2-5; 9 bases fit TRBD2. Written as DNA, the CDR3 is TGTGCCAGCAGTTCGATCGTTGGGACTAGCTTTCTAGAGACCCAGTACTTC. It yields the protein CASSSIVGTSFLETQYF.